This T cell receptor beta chain was documented in a study of blood T cell repertoires in COVID-19. V shed 2 bases and J shed 3 bases, with 8 bases lying between them. The germline V gene encodes CDR1 MNHNY and CDR2 SVGAGI (reference sequence). The CDR3 extends over 14 amino acids. Methods used by the authors: By means of reference gene primer amplification, nucleated cell counts were estimated. Some clones are missing from TCRdb's copy, which holds only in-frame ones; the method was immunoSEQ multiplex PCR. The V and J calls and clone size come from that table; D and trimming were worked out from the DNA. Among fewer than 120,000 clones listed, around four fifths were seen once.

The origin of this receptor is a woman aged 55-70 years with acute or convalescent COVID-19. Sequencing input: peripheral blood. The gene calls are TRBV6-6 and TRBJ1-5; TRBD1 might be the D (5 bases). The CDR3 nucleotides read TGTGCCAGCAGTTACCAGGGAATCAATCAGCCCCAGCATTTT. Residues: CASSYQGINQPQHF.